The subject of this entry is one T cell receptor (beta chain). Its specificity is unknown. This entry belongs to a study of shared clonotypes between healthy human individuals. General study points: Naive CD4 clonotype sharing across several donors was about 5.3%.

Data came from immunoSEQ multiplex PCR; TCRdb stores just in-frame clones and leaves some out. The sample yields about 1 million clones, around 74% seen once. The receptor was isolated from a man aged 18 to 35 in good health. What was sequenced was memory CD4+ T cells sorted from blood. Subset denoted: CD45RA-negative fraction.

The CDR3 loop is CASKHSGSSYEQYF. CDR3 nucleotides: TGCGCCAGCAAACACTCCGGGTCCTCCTACGAGCAGTACTTC. The rearrangement joins TRBV5-1 to TRBJ2-7, with D unclear. The CDR3 has 14 residues. CDR1 and CDR2 from the germline V gene are SGHRS and YFSETQ. Trimming removed 6 bases from V and 0 bases from J, with 13 bases in between. Looking up the rest from reference TRBV5-1 and TRBJ2-7 gives the full variable domain: KAGVTQTPRYLIKTRGQQVTLSCSPISGHRSVSWYQQTPGQGLQFLFEYFSETQRNKGNFPGRFSGRQFSNSRSEMNVSTLELGDSALYLCASKHSGSSYEQYFGPGTRLTVT.